This T cell receptor beta chain came from a study of cytomegalovirus exposure and HLA in healthy donors. Germline V CDR1 and CDR2: SEHNR, FQNEAQ (reference sequence). J lost 1 base, V lost 1 base, and 1 base had no gene match. The CDR3 has 15 amino acids. PCR involved 60 Vbeta and 13 Jbeta primers. Authors' analysis steps: Later, tens of millions of unique TCR beta chains were counted in an analysis, and some 9.9 million of them were shared. Profiling relied on immunoSEQ multiplex PCR, and the TCRdb table lists in-frame clones only, not all of them. V and J calls and clone size are given by that table; D and trimming were obtained from the DNA. The table shows over 100,000 clones, with nearly 80% occurring only once. This clone showed up just once.

The sequencing sample was made of PBMCs. The chain combines TRBV7-9 with TRBJ2-1; 7 nucleotides line up with TRBD2. This sequence originates from a woman aged 25-40 years in good health and CMV-seropositive. This CDR3 is CASSLDSGSYNEQFF. Written as DNA, the CDR3 is TGTGCCAGCAGCTTAGATAGCGGGTCCTACAATGAGCAGTTCTTC.